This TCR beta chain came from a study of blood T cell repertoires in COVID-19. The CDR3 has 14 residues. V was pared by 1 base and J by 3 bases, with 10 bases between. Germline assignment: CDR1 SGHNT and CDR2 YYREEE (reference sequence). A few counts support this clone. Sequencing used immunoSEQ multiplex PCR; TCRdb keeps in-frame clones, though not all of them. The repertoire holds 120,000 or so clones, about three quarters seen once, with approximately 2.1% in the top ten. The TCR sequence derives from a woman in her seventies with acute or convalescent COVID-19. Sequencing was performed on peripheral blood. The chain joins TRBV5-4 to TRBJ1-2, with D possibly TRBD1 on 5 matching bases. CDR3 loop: CASSLLQGYYGYTF. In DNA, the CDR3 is TGTGCCAGCAGCTTGCTGCAGGGCTACTATGGCTACACCTTC.